Detailed here is one T cell receptor beta chain. Its antigen is not identified. These data originate in a study of response to subunit inactivated influenza vaccine. Via MiXCR, TCRdb re-called the RT-PCR reads, giving one row per CDR3 protein. The table shows about 520,000 distinct CDR3 sequences, with around 25% occurring only once. Study-wide findings and caveats: The authors suggested that few new T cells are recruited per seasonal influenza vaccination.

CDR1 is SGHTA, CDR2 FQGNSA, per germline. The length of the CDR3 is 15 residues. V was clipped by 2 bases and J by 7 bases, with 16 bases between them. The TCR originated in a man aged 45 to 65 who received an inactivated influenza vaccine. The sample in question was CD4+ T cells sorted from PBMCs, obtained roughly 5 days after vaccination. The genes are TRBV7-2 and TRBJ2-3; D is undetermined. DNA for the CDR3: TGTGCCAGCAGCTTACTAGTTGCAGAGATCCATACGCAGTATTTT. Encoded protein: CASSLLVAEIHTQYF.